This T cell receptor beta chain was found in a study of blood T cell repertoires in COVID-19. Study-wide context: Acute and convalescent COVID-19 specimens originated in the United States, Italy and Spain. The cDNA or gDNA used as material had been derived from T cells, B-cell-depleted T cells, or PBMCs.

CDR3 length: 14 residues. Germline lookup yields CDR1 MRHNA and CDR2 SNTAGT. Trimming took 2 bases from V and 8 from J, leaving 15 bases between them. In the authors' methods: Scientists estimated how many nucleated cells there were by amplifying reference gene primers. The data were produced by immunoSEQ multiplex PCR, yet TCRdb's version contains in-frame clones alone and is incomplete. V and J calls and clone size come straight from that table; D and trimming were deduced from the DNA. Of more than 50,000 clones listed, around nine tenths are singletons. The rearrangement joins TRBV6-4 to TRBJ1-2, with D possibly being TRBD1 (6 bases). The TCR sequence derives from a man older than 75 with acute or convalescent COVID-19. Sequenced input: peripheral blood. The DNA of the CDR3 is TGTGCCAGCAGTGACCAGGGGCCCCTAGGGGGCTACACCTTC. As protein: CASSDQGPLGGYTF.